The present T cell receptor beta chain was sequenced within a study of blood T cells in healthy people across ages. Study conclusions and caveats: The fall in TCR beta diversity per million T cells was roughly linear with age. There were more naive CD4+ cells and higher diversity in long-lived donors than in aged donors.

There are 8 residues in the CDR3. Note on this clonotype: Its target is not known.

Sample-barcoded 5' priming and a J-beta primer mix drove a second PCR of about 6 to 11 cycles. One entry per CDR3 protein results from TCRdb running MiXCR on the 5' RACE reads. The top ten hold approximately 40% of the sample, which has 700,000 to 900,000 distinct CDR3 sequences, less than 70% seen once. The sample consisted of blood. This clonotype originated in an elderly man in good health. The chain couples TRBV21-1 to TRBJ2-7. TRBV21-1 is marked as a pseudogene. CDR3: CAKYEQYF. The CDR3 DNA sequence: TGTGCTAAGTACGAGCAGTACTTC.